One and the same sample provided the 18 T cell receptor beta chains below, sequenced in a study of a mutant IDH1 vaccine in newly diagnosed glioma. This table comes from immunoSEQ multiplex PCR, and its TCRdb copy is limited to in-frame clones, with some not included. The table records 65,000 to 70,000 clones, around 82% of them present only once. The sample's time point: baseline, week 1 (first vaccination visit). Described treatment: pre-vaccination baseline after standard-of-care therapy. The sequencing used peripheral blood mononuclear cells (PBMCs), collected from a glioma patient treated with radiotherapy, temozolomide or both. These receptors all come from a woman aged 18-30 years with glioma. Some clones in this sample may be carry-over from other donors' samples.

This clone was detected only once. The chain has TRBV6-4 and TRBJ1-2; D unclear. V lost 5 bases and J 8 bases, leaving 12 bases between the germline ends. In germline, CDR1 is MRHNA, CDR2 SNTAGT. This CDR3 has 12 amino acids. CDR3 bases: TGTGCCAGCAGTCCTGACCGCCGCGGCTACACCTTC. Translation gives CASSPDRRGYTF.

The rearrangement links TRBV5-4 to TRBJ2-6; 8 nucleotides match TRBD1. CDR1 is SGHNT, CDR2 YYREEE, per germline (reference sequence). The CDR3 has 16 amino acids. Losses at the gene ends were 9 bases for V and 4 bases for J; bases not matched to a gene: 12. The CDR3 nucleotides are TGTGCCACAGCATTCAGGGGGCGTACCGGGGCCAACGTCCTGACTTTC. This sequence encodes CATAFRGRTGANVLTF.

The chain couples TRBV30 to TRBJ1-1, with 11 bases fitting TRBD1. The CDR3 length is 14 residues. Looked up from germline, CDR1 is GTSNPN and CDR2 is SVGIG (reference sequence). Trimming at V came to 5 bases and at J to 5 bases, leaving 7 bases not matched to a gene. As DNA, the CDR3 is TGTGCCTGGCAGGACAGGGGGCGAAAAACTGAAGCTTTCTTT. It yields the protein CAWQDRGRKTEAFF.

This clone was picked up a small number of times. The chain joins TRBV30 to TRBJ2-2; 7 bases line up with TRBD2. The V and J ends lost 5 bases and 5 bases, in that order; junction bases with no gene match: 8. Germline-derived CDR1 and CDR2 are GTSNPN and SVGIG (reference sequence). This CDR3 contains 14 residues. This CDR3 reads CAWLGGRGTGELFF. The DNA for the CDR3 is TGTGCCTGGCTTGGAGGGAGGGGAACCGGGGAGCTGTTTTTT.

The chain links TRBV19 to TRBJ2-3; D not resolved. The germline gives CDR1 LNHDA, CDR2 SQIVND (reference sequence). CDR3 length equals 15 residues. V gave up 6 bases and J gave up 4 bases, with 17 bases separating them. DNA of the CDR3: TGTGCCAGTAGACCCCGGGCCCCCTCCCCAGATACGCAGTATTTT. Translation gives CASRPRAPSPDTQYF.

V usage is TRBV13 and J usage is TRBJ1-5; no clear D gene. Germline V gene lookup returns CDR1 PRHDT and CDR2 FYEKMQ (reference sequence). CDR3 size: 15 residues. Trimming took off 2 bases at V and 2 bases at J, with 10 bases between the two ends. Here the CDR3 reads CASSLSMGGNQPQHF. In DNA form, the CDR3 reads TGTGCCAGCAGCTTATCTATGGGCGGCAATCAGCCCCAGCATTTT.

The chain carries TRBV27 and TRBJ1-5; 8 bases line up with TRBD1. The CDR3 consists of 15 residues. V shed 0 bases and J 6 bases; nucleotides not matched to a gene: 4. The germline gives CDR1 MNHEY, CDR2 SMNVEV (reference sequence). For the CDR3, the DNA is TGTGCCAGCAGTTTATCTGGACAGGGCTCTCAGCCCCAGCATTTT. Protein sequence: CASSLSGQGSQPQHF.

CDR3 DNA: TGCGCCAGCAGCTTGGCGCCGGGCCTCTCCCCAGAGACCCAGTACTTC. This gives the protein CASSLAPGLSPETQYF. The chain links TRBV5-1 to TRBJ2-5; no clear D gene. This CDR3 is built from 16 residues. The germline V gene has CDR1 SGHRS and CDR2 YFSETQ. V lost 0 bases, J lost 4 bases, and 16 bases lay in between. Full variable domain (remainder filled in from reference TRBV5-1 and TRBJ2-5): KAGVTQTPRYLIKTRGQQVTLSCSPISGHRSVSWYQQTPGQGLQFLFEYFSETQRNKGNFPGRFSGRQFSNSRSEMNVSTLELGDSALYLCASSLAPGLSPETQYFGPGTRLLVL.

The V and J genes are TRBV19 and TRBJ2-7; the D gene is possibly TRBD1 (5 bases). The CDR3 runs to 15 residues. The germline CDR1 and CDR2 sequences are LNHDA and SQIVND (reference sequence). Trimming shortened V by 6 bases and J by 2 bases, and 17 bases separated the two germline ends. DNA for the CDR3: TGTGCCAGTAGATCACAATGGGGCGGTCCCTACGAGCAGTACTTC. Its translation: CASRSQWGGPYEQYF.

The V and J genes are TRBV1 and TRBJ1-2. TRBV1 is a listed pseudogene. The CDR3 has 16 residues. The CDR3 region is CTSSQDPDPRHYGYTF. The CDR3 coding sequence is TGCACCAGCAGCCAAGATCCGGACCCCAGGCACTATGGCTACACCTTC.

The chain has TRBV4-3 and TRBJ2-1; the D gene could be TRBD1 or TRBD2 (7 bases each). The CDR3 extends over 13 amino acids. The V end lost 1 base, the J end lost 9 bases, and 10 bases lay between the germline ends. In germline, CDR1 is LGHNA, CDR2 YSLEER. The CDR3, as DNA: TGCGCCAGCAGCCAAGCAGGGGGGGGTGAGCAGTTCTTC. The encoded protein is CASSQAGGGEQFF.

This chain uses TRBV7-3 with TRBJ2-6; perhaps TRBD1 as D (6 bases). Trimming took off 2 bases at V and 0 bases at J, with 11 bases between the two ends. The CDR3 totals 17 residues. CDR1 SGHTA and CDR2 FQGTGA come from the germline V gene. The CDR3 region is CASSLGGDLSGANVLTF. The CDR3 bases are TGTGCCAGCAGCTTAGGGGGCGACCTCTCTGGGGCCAACGTCCTGACTTTC.

The chain has TRBV20-1 and TRBJ1-1; the D gene is possibly TRBD1 (5 bases). In germline, CDR1 is DFQATT, CDR2 SNEGSKA (reference sequence). This CDR3 has 11 residues. V was shortened by 6 bases and J by 3 bases, with 8 bases between the two germline ends. The CDR3 loop is CSATGDTEAFF. DNA of the CDR3: TGCAGTGCCACAGGTGACACTGAAGCTTTCTTT.

V gene TRBV6-5 combines with J gene TRBJ2-7, with 9 nucleotides matching TRBD1. With 6 bases clipped from V and 6 bases from J, the junction kept 6 bases outside the gene matches. CDR1 MNHEY and CDR2 SVGAGI come from the germline V gene. CDR3 length: 13 residues. CDR3 DNA: TGTGCCAGCAGGGATACAGGGGGCTCCGAGCAGTACTTC. Amino acid sequence: CASRDTGGSEQYF.

A remark on this clone: One end of the junction does not line up with germline, which may come from a read error. The rearrangement links TRBV7-7 to TRBJ2-1; 7 bases fit TRBD2. This CDR3 spans 13 amino acids. Looked up from germline, CDR1 is SSHAT and CDR2 is FNYEAQ (reference sequence). In DNA, the CDR3 is TGTGCTAGCAGCTTAAGCGGGGTCAATGAGCAGTTCTTC. It encodes CASSLSGVNEQFF.

This clone was seen once. V is TRBV5-7 and J is TRBJ2-7; perhaps TRBD1 as D (6 bases). TRBV5-7 is placed among ORFs of uncertain function. CDR3 length: 15 residues. V gave up 5 bases and J gave up 1 base, with 16 bases separating them. The CDR3 nucleotides are TGTGCCAGCAGACGAGCAGGGGCACGATCCTACGAGCAGTACTTC. Its translation: CASRRAGARSYEQYF.

The chain has TRBV29-1 and TRBJ1-2; perhaps TRBD1 as D (5 bases). From germline, CDR1 is SQVTM and CDR2 ANQGSEA. The CDR3 totals 14 residues. Trimming left V 1 base short and J 4 bases short, with 13 bases between. The CDR3, as DNA: TGCAGCGTTGAAGGTGGTTTCGGGGGCTATGGCTACACCTTC. The encoded protein is CSVEGGFGGYGYTF.

The rearrangement uses TRBV19 and TRBJ1-5; D is uncertain. The CDR3 extends over 14 amino acids. Between the trimmed V and J ends, which lost 5 bases and 4 bases, there was a span of 12 bases. From germline, CDR1 is LNHDA and CDR2 SQIVND (reference sequence). The DNA of the CDR3 is TGTGCCAGTAGTCAATCGGGCGTTAATCAGCCCCAGCATTTT. Amino acids: CASSQSGVNQPQHF.